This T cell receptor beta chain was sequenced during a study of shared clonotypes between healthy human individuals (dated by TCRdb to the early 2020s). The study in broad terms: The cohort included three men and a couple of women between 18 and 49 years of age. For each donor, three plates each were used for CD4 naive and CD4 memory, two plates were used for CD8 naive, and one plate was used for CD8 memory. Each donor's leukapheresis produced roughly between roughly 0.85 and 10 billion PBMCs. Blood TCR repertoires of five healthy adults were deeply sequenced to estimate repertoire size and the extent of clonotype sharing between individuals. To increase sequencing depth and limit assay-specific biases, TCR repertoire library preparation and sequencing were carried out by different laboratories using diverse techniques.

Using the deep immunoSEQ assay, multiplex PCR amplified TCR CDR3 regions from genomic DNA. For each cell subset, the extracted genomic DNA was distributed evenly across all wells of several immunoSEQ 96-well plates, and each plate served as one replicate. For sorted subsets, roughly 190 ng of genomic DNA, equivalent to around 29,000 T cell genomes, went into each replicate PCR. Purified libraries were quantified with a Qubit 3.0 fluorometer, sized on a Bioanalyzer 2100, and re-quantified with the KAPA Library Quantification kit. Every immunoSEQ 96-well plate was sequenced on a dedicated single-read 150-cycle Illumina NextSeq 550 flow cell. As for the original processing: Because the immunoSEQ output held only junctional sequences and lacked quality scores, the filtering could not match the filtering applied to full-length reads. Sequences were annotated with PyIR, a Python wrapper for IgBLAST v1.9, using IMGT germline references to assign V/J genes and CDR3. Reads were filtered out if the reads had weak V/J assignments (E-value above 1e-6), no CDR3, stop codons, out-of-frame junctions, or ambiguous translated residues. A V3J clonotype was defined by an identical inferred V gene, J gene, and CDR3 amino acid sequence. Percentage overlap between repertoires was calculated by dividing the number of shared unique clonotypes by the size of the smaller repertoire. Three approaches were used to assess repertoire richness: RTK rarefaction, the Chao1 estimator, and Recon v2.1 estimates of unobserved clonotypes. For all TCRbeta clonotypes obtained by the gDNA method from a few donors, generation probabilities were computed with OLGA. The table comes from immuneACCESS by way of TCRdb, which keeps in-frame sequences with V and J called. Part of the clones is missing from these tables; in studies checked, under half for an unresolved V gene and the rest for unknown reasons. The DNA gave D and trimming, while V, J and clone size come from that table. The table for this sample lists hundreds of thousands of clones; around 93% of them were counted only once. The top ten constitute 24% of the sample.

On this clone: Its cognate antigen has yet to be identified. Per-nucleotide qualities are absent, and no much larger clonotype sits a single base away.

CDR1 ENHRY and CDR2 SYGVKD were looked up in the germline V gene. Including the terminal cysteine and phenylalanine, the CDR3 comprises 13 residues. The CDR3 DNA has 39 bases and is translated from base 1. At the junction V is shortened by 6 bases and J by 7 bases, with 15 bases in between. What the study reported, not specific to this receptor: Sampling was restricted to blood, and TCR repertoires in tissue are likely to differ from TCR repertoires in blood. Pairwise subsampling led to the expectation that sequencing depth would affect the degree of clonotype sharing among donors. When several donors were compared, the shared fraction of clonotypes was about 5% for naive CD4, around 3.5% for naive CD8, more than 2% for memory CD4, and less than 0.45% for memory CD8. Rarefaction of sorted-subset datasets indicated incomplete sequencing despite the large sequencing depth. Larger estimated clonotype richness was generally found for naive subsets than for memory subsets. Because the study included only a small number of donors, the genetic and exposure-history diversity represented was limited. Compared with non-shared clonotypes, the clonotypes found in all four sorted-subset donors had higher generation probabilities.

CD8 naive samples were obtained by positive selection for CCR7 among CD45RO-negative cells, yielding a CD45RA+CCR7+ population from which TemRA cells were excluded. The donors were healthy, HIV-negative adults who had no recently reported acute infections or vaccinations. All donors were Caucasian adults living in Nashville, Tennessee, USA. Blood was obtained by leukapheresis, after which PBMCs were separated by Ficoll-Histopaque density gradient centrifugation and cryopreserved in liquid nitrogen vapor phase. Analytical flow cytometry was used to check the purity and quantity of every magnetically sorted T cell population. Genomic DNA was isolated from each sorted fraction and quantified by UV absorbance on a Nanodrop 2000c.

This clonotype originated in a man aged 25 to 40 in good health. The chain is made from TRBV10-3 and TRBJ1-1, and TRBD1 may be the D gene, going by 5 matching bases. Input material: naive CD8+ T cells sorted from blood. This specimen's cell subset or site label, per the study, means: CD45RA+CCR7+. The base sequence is TGTGCCATCAGGGGGGAGGAGGCCTTTGAAGCTTTCTTT. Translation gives CAIRGEEAFEAFF.